This T cell receptor beta chain appears in the sequencing data of a study of blood T cell repertoires in COVID-19. CDR3 length: 19 residues. V trimming: 0 bases; J trimming: 4 bases; junction bases outside the gene matches: 7. CDR1 SGHTA and CDR2 FQGNSA come from the germline V gene. TCRdb's table, derived via immunoSEQ multiplex PCR, lists solely in-frame clones and lacks some. Of roughly 240,000 clones listed, 75% to 85% are singletons. The source is a woman in her forties or fifties with acute COVID-19. Sequencing was done on a sample of PBMCs or T cells enriched from blood (not recorded which). The chain carries TRBV7-2 and TRBJ2-2; 14 bases match TRBD2. The CDR3 DNA sequence: TGTGCCAGCAGCTTAGCCTCGGGACTAGCGGGGGTTAGCACCGGGGAGCTGTTTTTT. Amino acids: CASSLASGLAGVSTGELFF.